This T cell receptor (beta chain) was observed in a study of somatic mutations in cytotoxic T cells in rheumatoid arthritis. The assay was immunoSEQ multiplex PCR, and TCRdb's table has in-frame clones only and misses some. Of roughly 7,700 clones in the sample, more than 65% were seen once. Positively selected by magnetic beads, CD4+ and CD8+ cells were purity-checked by flow cytometry. Trimming cost V 4 bases and J 3 bases; bases outside gene matches: 3. The CDR3 is made up of 13 amino acids. Germline loops: CDR1 SGHRS, CDR2 YFSETQ. The TCR comes from an adult with rheumatoid arthritis. Sequenced sample: CD8+ T cells sorted from blood. The V gene is TRBV5-1, the J gene TRBJ2-7, with TRBD1 matching over 8 bases. This CDR3 reads CASSGTGGYEQYF. CDR3 DNA: TGCGCCAGCAGCGGAACAGGGGGCTACGAGCAGTACTTC.